Listed below are T cell receptor beta chains from one sample, sequenced in a study of cytomegalovirus exposure and HLA in healthy donors. This table comes from immunoSEQ multiplex PCR, and its TCRdb copy is limited to in-frame clones, with some not included. Found here are about 120,000 clones, roughly nine tenths of them singletons; the top ten hold 1.5% to 2%. The sample comprised PBMCs. The receptors shown here come from a woman younger than 35 in good health and CMV-seronegative. Each CDR3 is given without its conserved first and last residue. Fields, in order: J gene, clone size, V gene, CDR3 protein. A clone size is listed for some rows: how often the clone was seen (once, few, many), or a class if it is expanded.

J: TRBJ2-7
size: once
V: TRBV13
CDR3: ASSSLAGGLYEQY

J: TRBJ1-1
size: -
V: TRBV18
CDR3: ASSQGEDTEAF

J: TRBJ2-2
size: -
V: TRBV18
CDR3: ASSPRQGVIGELF

J: TRBJ2-2
size: -
V: TRBV5-1
CDR3: ASSLPTNRGAGELF

J: TRBJ2-1
size: -
V: TRBV4-3
CDR3: ASSQAEAGPYNEQF

J: TRBJ1-1
size: -
V: TRBV18
CDR3: ASSPQRGGGRTEAF

J: TRBJ2-7
size: -
V: TRBV7-2
CDR3: ASSLVRDGRHEQY

J: TRBJ2-3
size: -
V: TRBV7-9
CDR3: ASVRGRELRTDTQY

J: TRBJ2-1
size: -
V: TRBV11-3
CDR3: ASSLRTADNEQF

J: TRBJ1-6
size: -
V: TRBV21-1
CDR3: ASSKHSYNSPLH

J: TRBJ2-5
size: few
V: TRBV6-1
CDR3: ASSVSRGLETQY

J: TRBJ2-3
size: once
V: TRBV2
CDR3: ASSPKPGQGKDTQY

J: TRBJ2-7
size: -
V: TRBV29-1
CDR3: SVDYGDEQY

J: TRBJ1-4
size: -
V: TRBV9
CDR3: ASTPGPRRTEKLF

J: TRBJ2-1
size: -
V: TRBV27
CDR3: ASRTGSSYNEQF

J: TRBJ1-5
size: -
V: TRBV6-6
CDR3: ASSPQGGQPQH

J: TRBJ2-5
size: -
V: TRBV7-2
CDR3: ASSFGSQGQETQY

J: TRBJ2-7
size: -
V: TRBV5-1
CDR3: ASRPGTGASYEQY

J: TRBJ1-5
size: once
V: TRBV5-1
CDR3: ASSLDPTGTNQPQH

J: TRBJ2-7
size: -
V: TRBV7-9
CDR3: ASSLMGASGKLPYEQY

J: TRBJ2-5
size: -
V: TRBV4-3
CDR3: ASSPGGIETQY

J: TRBJ2-7
size: -
V: TRBV18
CDR3: ASSPNRGLAPLYEQY

J: TRBJ1-2
size: -
V: TRBV6-5
CDR3: ASGYRDGYGYT

J: TRBJ2-2
size: once
V: TRBV7-2
CDR3: ASSVTGAGELF

J: TRBJ1-1
size: -
V: TRBV27
CDR3: ASSFPGSDTEAF

J: TRBJ2-7
size: -
V: TRBV5-4
CDR3: ASSFSGTGSSYEQY

J: TRBJ2-7
size: -
V: TRBV28
CDR3: ASSSGSSYEQY

J: TRBJ2-7
size: -
V: TRBV14
CDR3: ASSQGPAGSYEQY

J: TRBJ2-7
size: -
V: TRBV15
CDR3: ATSRDQGAGEQY